This entry lists 15 T cell receptor beta chains sequenced from one sample in a study of blood T cell repertoires in COVID-19. The data were produced by immunoSEQ multiplex PCR, yet TCRdb's version contains in-frame clones alone and is incomplete. The sample has 490,000 or so clones; roughly nine tenths are singletons. Material for sequencing was PBMCs or T cells enriched from blood (not recorded which). The source is a woman aged 55-70 years who had recovered from COVID-19.

The chain employs TRBV5-1 and TRBJ2-1, with TRBD1 as a possible D gene (5 bases). Between the trimmed V and J ends, which lost 0 bases and 8 bases, there was a span of 15 bases. Germline V CDR1 and CDR2: SGHRS, YFSETQ. The CDR3 loop spans 15 amino acids. This CDR3 reads CASSLGQGNTYEQFF. The DNA of the CDR3 is TGCGCCAGCAGCTTGGGGCAGGGTAACACGTATGAGCAGTTCTTC.

The gene calls are TRBV25-1 and TRBJ1-1; 12 positions match TRBD1. CDR3 length: 14 amino acids. Germline V gene sequence: CDR1 MGHDK, CDR2 SYGVNS. V was pared by 7 bases and J by 5 bases, with 5 bases of the junction left unmatched. Written as DNA, the CDR3 is TGTGCCAGCAAGGGACAGGGGGCTTGGACTGAAGCTTTCTTT. It translates to CASKGQGAWTEAFF.

J is TRBJ1-4 and V is TRBV5-5; 7 bases match TRBD1. Germline trimming cut 0 bases from V and 10 bases from J; bases unmatched to any gene: 6. Germline values: CDR1 SGHKS, CDR2 YYEKEE (reference sequence). The length of the CDR3 is 14 residues. CDR3 region: CASSLEGAGRKLFF. The CDR3 DNA follows: TGTGCCAGCAGCTTGGAGGGGGCGGGTAGAAAACTGTTTTTT.

The V and J genes are TRBV2 and TRBJ2-3, with D perhaps TRBD1 (6 bases). Germline values: CDR1 SNHLY, CDR2 FYNNEI. There are 14 residues in the CDR3. V lost 7 bases, J lost 3 bases, and 14 bases lay in between. The CDR3: CASIRTEITDTQYF. The CDR3 DNA reads TGTGCCAGCATACGGACAGAGATTACAGATACGCAGTATTTT.

The CDR3 sequence: CASSPDRDRGHYNEQFF. In DNA, the CDR3 is TGTGCCAGCAGCCCCGACCGGGACAGGGGGCACTACAATGAGCAGTTCTTC. V is TRBV21-1 and J is TRBJ2-1; the table's TRBD1 call for D was not verified on the DNA. TRBV21-1 is recorded as a pseudogene. This CDR3 region has 17 residues.

CDR3 DNA sequence: TGTGCCAGCACCATGCCAGGGCAACGGACTGAAGCTTTCTTT. Encoded protein: CASTMPGQRTEAFF. This sequence joins TRBV6-5 and TRBJ1-1, with D tentatively TRBD1 (5 bases). Germline V gives CDR1 MNHEY, CDR2 SVGAGI. V was clipped by 7 bases and J by 5 bases, with 17 bases between them. This CDR3 region has 14 residues.

The chain couples TRBV9 to TRBJ1-6; unclear D gene. V was shortened by 7 bases and J by 6 bases, with 8 bases between the two germline ends. The CDR3 has 12 residues. Per the germline V gene, CDR1 is SGDLS and CDR2 is YYNGEE. CDR3: CASGPPNSPLHF. The CDR3 coding sequence is TGTGCCAGCGGGCCGCCTAATTCACCCCTCCACTTT.

V and J are TRBV30 and TRBJ2-6; D is undetermined. The CDR3 is made up of 16 amino acids. The germline V gene has CDR1 GTSNPN and CDR2 SVGIG (reference sequence). V was pared by 0 bases and J by 2 bases, with 11 bases between. CDR3 residues: CAWSVLREAGANVLTF. In DNA, the CDR3 is TGTGCCTGGAGTGTACTTAGAGAGGCTGGGGCCAACGTCCTGACTTTC. The full variable domain, completed using reference TRBV30 and TRBJ2-6, is SQTIHQWPATLVQPVGSPLSLECTVEGTSNPNLYWYRQAAGRGLQLLFYSVGIGQISSEVPQNLSASRPQDRQFILSSKKLLLSDSGFYLCAWSVLREAGANVLTFGAGSRLTVL.

In its sample, this clone was seen a few times. The genes are TRBV5-5 and TRBJ1-3, with no clear D. In germline, CDR1 is SGHKS, CDR2 YYEKEE (reference sequence). Trimming took 2 bases from V and 3 from J, leaving 15 bases between them. There are 16 residues in the CDR3. CDR3: CASSLTIGENGNTIYF. CDR3 sequence (DNA): TGTGCCAGCAGCTTAACCATCGGGGAGAATGGAAACACCATATATTTT. The whole variable domain, remainder taken from reference TRBV5-5 and TRBJ1-3, is DAGVTQSPTHLIKTRGQQVTLRCSPISGHKSVSWYQQVLGQGPQFIFQYYEKEERGRGNFPDRFSARQFPNYSSELNVNALLLGDSALYLCASSLTIGENGNTIYFGEGSWLTVV.

V usage is TRBV7-9 and J usage is TRBJ1-6; D is ambiguous. V was cut by 8 bases and J by 7 bases, with 18 bases left in between. The CDR3 has 15 residues. CDR1 and CDR2 (germline): SEHNR, FQNEAQ (reference sequence). The CDR3 DNA sequence: TGTGCCAGCGCACCTTTGACCACTATGAATTCACCCCTCCACTTT. Translated: CASAPLTTMNSPLHF.

The CDR3 bases are TGTGCCAGCAGTCCCCCTTGGGCCCAGTTTAAAACAGATACGCAGTATTTT. Translating gives CASSPPWAQFKTDTQYF. The chain couples TRBV28 to TRBJ2-3, with D hard to call. There are 17 residues in the CDR3. Germline lookup yields CDR1 MDHEN and CDR2 SYDVKM. The V end was cut by 5 bases, the J end by 3 bases, with 21 bases between.

The chain has TRBV19 and TRBJ2-2; 9 bases are shared with TRBD1. V shed 6 bases and J 3 bases; nucleotides not matched to a gene: 2. Per the germline V gene, CDR1 is LNHDA and CDR2 is SQIVND (reference sequence). The CDR3 extends over 14 amino acids. CDR3 nucleotide sequence: TGTGCCAGTAGACGACAGGGGGACACCGGGGAGCTGTTTTTT. The encoded protein is CASRRQGDTGELFF.

This rearrangement joins TRBV5-1 to TRBJ2-7, with D possibly matching TRBD1 (5 bases). With 3 bases removed from V and 1 base from J, the gap between germline ends came to 11 bases. Germline assignment: CDR1 SGHRS and CDR2 YFSETQ. The CDR3 sequence is 14 residues long. The chain's CDR3 is CASSYSSGSYEQYF. Here the CDR3 DNA reads TGCGCCAGCAGCTATAGTTCAGGGTCCTACGAGCAGTACTTC.

The rearrangement links TRBV9 to TRBJ2-1; D not resolved. CDR1 and CDR2 from the germline V gene are SGDLS and YYNGEE. This CDR3 is 14 amino acids long. V lost 4 bases and J 6 bases, leaving 14 bases between the germline ends. The CDR3 reads CASSPIRVANEQFF. For the CDR3, the DNA is TGTGCCAGCAGCCCCATTAGAGTTGCCAATGAGCAGTTCTTC.

The chain employs TRBV5-1 and TRBJ1-5; D ambiguous. Germline V gives CDR1 SGHRS, CDR2 YFSETQ. The CDR3 runs 15 residues. Between the trimmed V and J ends, which lost 1 base and 3 bases, there was a span of 11 bases. CDR3 sequence (DNA): TGCGCCAGCAGCTTGTTAGGCGGCCCCAATCAGCCCCAGCATTTT. Its translation: CASSLLGGPNQPQHF.